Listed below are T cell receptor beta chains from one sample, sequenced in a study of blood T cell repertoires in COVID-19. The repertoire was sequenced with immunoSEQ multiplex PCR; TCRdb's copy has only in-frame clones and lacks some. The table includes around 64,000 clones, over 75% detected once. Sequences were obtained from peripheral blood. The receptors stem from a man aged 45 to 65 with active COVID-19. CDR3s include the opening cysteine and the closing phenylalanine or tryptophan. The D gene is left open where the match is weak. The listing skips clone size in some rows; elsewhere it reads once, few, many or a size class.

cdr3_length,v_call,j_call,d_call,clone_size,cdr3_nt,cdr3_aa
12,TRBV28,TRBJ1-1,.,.,TGTGCCAGCAGTGACAGGCTTAGTGAAGCTTTCTTT,CASSDRLSEAFF
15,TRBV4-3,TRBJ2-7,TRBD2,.,TGCGCCAGCAGCGGCCGGACTAGCGGTTCCTACGAGCAGTACTTC,CASSGRTSGSYEQYF
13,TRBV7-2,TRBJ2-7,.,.,TGTGCCAGCAGTCGGGACATTTGGAGCGAGCAGTACTTC,CASSRDIWSEQYF
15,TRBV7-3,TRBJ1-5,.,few,TGTGGGGTTATGATGGAGATTAAGAGCAATCAGCCCCAGCATTTT,CGVMMEIKSNQPQHF
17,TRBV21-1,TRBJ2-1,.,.,TGTGCCAGCAGCAGGGACAGGTCCTGCGCCTCGTACAATGAGCAGTTCTTC,CASSRDRSCASYNEQFF
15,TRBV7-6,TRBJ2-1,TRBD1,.,TGTGCCAGCAGCTTATACCGACAGGGCGGGAATGAGCAGTTCTTC,CASSLYRQGGNEQFF
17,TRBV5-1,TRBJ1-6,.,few,TGCGCCAGCAGCTTGGGGCGGGGGCGCGAGACGAATTCACCCCTCCACTTT,CASSLGRGRETNSPLHF
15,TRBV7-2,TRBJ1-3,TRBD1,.,TGTGCCAGCAGCCTAGACAGGGCCCCTGGAAACACCATATATTTT,CASSLDRAPGNTIYF
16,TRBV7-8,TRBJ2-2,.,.,TGTGCCAGCAGCCAGAGGGCAGGGGCTGGAAGCGGGGAGCTGTTTTTT,CASSQRAGAGSGELFF
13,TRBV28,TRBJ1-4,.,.,TGTGCCAGCAGTTTGAACAGCAATGAAAAACTGTTTTTT,CASSLNSNEKLFF